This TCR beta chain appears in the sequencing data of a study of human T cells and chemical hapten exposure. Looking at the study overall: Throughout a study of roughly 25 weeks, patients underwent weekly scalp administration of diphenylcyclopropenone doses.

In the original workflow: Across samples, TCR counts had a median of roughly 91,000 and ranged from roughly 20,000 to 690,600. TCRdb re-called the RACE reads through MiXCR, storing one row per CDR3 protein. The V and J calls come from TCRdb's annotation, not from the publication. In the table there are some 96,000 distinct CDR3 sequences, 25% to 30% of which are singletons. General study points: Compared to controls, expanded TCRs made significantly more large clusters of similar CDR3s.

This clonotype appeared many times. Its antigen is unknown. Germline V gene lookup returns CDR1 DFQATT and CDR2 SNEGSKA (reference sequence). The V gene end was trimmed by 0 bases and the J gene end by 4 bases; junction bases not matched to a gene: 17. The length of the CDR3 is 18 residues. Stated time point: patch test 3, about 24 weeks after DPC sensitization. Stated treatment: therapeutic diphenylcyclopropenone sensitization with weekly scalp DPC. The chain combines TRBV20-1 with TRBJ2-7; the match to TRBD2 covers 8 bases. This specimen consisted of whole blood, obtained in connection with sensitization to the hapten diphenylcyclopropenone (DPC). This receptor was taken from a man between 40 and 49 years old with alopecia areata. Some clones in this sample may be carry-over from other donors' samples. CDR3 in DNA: TGCAGTGCTAGAGATAGTCCTAGCGGGCACCTGCCAGGTTACGAGCAGTACTTC. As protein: CSARDSPSGHLPGYEQYF.